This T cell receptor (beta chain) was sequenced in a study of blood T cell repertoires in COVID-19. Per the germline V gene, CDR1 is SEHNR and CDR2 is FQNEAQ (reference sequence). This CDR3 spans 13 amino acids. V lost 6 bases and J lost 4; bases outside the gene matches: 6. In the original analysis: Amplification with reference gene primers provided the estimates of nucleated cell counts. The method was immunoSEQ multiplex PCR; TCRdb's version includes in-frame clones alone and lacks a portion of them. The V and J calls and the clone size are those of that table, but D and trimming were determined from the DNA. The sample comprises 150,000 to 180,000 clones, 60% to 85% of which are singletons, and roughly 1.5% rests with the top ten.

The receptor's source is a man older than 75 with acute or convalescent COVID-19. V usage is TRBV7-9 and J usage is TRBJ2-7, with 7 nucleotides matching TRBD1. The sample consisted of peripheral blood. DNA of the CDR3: TGTGCCAGCAGTCACACACAGGGGTACGAGCAGTACTTC. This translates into CASSHTQGYEQYF.